This T cell receptor beta chain is from a study of OX40 agonist ivuxolimab in advanced cancers. General study findings and limits: Normalized expansion of T-cell clones was also low for some nonresponders.

Assay: immunoSEQ multiplex PCR; the TCRdb copy retains only in-frame clones and omits some. The table records 70,000 to 90,000 clones, roughly 90% of them present only once. Germline V gives CDR1 SNHLY, CDR2 FYNNEI. CDR3 size: 14 residues. V was trimmed by 3 bases and J by 10 bases, leaving 19 bases between them. A single count supports this clone. No antigen is known for it. The sample was CD4+ or CD8+ T cells sorted from blood, taken in a trial of the OX40 agonist ivuxolimab. The chain links TRBV2 to TRBJ2-7; TRBD1 is a possible D gene (5 bases). The receptor's source is an adult with an advanced solid tumor such as melanoma, head and neck, liver or kidney cancer. CDR3: CASSDPRAIVPQYF. As DNA, the CDR3 is TGTGCCAGCAGTGACCCCAGGGCCATCGTACCCCAGTACTTC.